This T cell receptor (beta chain) was found in a study of neurological immune-mediated disorders. Study context: The 34 multiple sclerosis patients comprised around 31 that were relapsing-remitting and 3 that were secondary progressive. Study-wide results and caveats: A possible signature was seen in one related-CDR3 cluster, into which phylogenetic grouping placed the repertoires of 18 of 34 multiple sclerosis patients.

The sample holds many counts of this clonotype. Its antigen is not identified. Germline V CDR1 and CDR2: DFQATT, SNEGSKA (reference sequence). This CDR3 is built from 18 residues. The J segment lost 0 bases and the V segment lost 6 bases, leaving 12 bases of the junction unmatched. The team produced cDNA through 5'RACE using 10-nucleotide random UMIs. TCRdb independently ran MiXCR on the 5' RACE reads; one entry per CDR3 protein. The sample carries about 66,000 distinct CDR3 sequences, around 3.9% recorded once. The source is a young man with multiple sclerosis. The chain carries TRBV20-1 and TRBJ2-6, with TRBD2 matching over 9 bases. Sequenced sample: PBMCs. For the CDR3, the DNA is TGCAGTGCCCCCCCGGCTAGCGGGGCAAGCTCTGGGGCCAACGTCCTGACTTTC. It is translated as CSAPPASGASSGANVLTF.